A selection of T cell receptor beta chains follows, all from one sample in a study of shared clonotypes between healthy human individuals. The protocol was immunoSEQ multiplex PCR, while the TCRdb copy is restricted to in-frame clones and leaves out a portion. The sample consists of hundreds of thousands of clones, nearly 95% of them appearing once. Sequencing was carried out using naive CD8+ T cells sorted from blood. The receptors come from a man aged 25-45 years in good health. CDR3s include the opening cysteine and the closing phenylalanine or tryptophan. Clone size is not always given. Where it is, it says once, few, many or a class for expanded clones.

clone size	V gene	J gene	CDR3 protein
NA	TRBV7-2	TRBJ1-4	CASSLEVAKGEKLFF
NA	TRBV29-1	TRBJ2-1	CSSYEPGRTSDEQFF
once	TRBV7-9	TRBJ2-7	CASSPRDRSYEQYF
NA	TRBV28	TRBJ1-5	CASSLPYRGNQPQHF
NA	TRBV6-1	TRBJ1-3	CASSWTEGNTIYF
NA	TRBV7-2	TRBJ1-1	CASSLGVHGGTEAFF
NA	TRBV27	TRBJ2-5	CASSLLGGEAGTQYF
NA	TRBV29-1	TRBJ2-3	CSVEDPPEADTQYF
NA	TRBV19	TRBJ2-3	CASSALAGGSDTQYF
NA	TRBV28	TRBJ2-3	CASSFPTSGRGGSTDTQYF
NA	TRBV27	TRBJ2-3	CASRLRGGSTDTQYF
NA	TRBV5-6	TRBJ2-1	CASSLGLAKNEQFF
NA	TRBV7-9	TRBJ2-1	CASSGDIGEQFF
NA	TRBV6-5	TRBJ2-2	CASSPWTGDTGELFF
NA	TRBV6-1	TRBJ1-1	CASSEGQGNTEAFF
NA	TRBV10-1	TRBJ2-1	CASSPGVPYNEQFF
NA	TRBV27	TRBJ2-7	CASSFSYSRDGIVYEQYF
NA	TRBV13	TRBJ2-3	CASSFKAGGPPDTQYF
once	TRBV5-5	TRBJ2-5	CASSLPGVEETQYF
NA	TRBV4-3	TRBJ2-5	CASSQTPDGIGETQYF
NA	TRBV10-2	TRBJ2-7	CASSGLADSYEQYF
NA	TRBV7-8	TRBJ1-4	CASSPRQGEHEKLFF
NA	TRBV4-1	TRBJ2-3	CASSQDLFSGDTQYF
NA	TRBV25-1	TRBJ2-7	CASSEGPKRELEEQYF
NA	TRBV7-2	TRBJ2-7	CASSSLSGSSYEQYF
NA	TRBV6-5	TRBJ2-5	CASSYSRGETQYF
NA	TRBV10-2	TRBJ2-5	CASRPPQGDGETQYF
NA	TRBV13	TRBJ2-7	CASSTTSGRASEQYF
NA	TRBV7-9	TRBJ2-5	CASSFSGRQETQYF
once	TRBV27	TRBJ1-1	CASSLGPNTEAFF
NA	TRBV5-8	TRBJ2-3	CASSLADSTDTQYF
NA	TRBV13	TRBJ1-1	CASSGQENTEAFF
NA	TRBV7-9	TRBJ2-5	CASSPRDHGGETQYF
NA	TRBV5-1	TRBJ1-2	CASSLYPTSQESFGYTF
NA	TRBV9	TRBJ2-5	CASSVGLAGGIGQETQYF
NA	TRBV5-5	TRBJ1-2	CASSLGYSIHYGYTF
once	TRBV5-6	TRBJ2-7	CASSPGGYEQYF
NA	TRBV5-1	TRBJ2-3	CASSSTFLAFQTDTQYF
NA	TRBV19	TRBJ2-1	CASNKGRAGGWNEQFF
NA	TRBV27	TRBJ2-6	CASTSIRGANVLTF
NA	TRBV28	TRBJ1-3	CASMERQPWGTIYF
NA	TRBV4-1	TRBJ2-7	CASSPQGGFTYEQYF
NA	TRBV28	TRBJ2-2	CASSSTDNTGELFF
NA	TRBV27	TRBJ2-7	CASSPGTSGREQYF
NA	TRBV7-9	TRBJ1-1	CASSSTGGWHTEAFF
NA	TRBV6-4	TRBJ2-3	CASSETTSDYTDTQYF
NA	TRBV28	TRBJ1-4	CASSLGAATNEKLFF
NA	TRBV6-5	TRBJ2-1	CASSPLAGARNEQFF
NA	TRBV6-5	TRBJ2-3	CASGRTGKTDTQYF
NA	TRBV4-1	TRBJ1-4	CASSVNPATNEKLFF